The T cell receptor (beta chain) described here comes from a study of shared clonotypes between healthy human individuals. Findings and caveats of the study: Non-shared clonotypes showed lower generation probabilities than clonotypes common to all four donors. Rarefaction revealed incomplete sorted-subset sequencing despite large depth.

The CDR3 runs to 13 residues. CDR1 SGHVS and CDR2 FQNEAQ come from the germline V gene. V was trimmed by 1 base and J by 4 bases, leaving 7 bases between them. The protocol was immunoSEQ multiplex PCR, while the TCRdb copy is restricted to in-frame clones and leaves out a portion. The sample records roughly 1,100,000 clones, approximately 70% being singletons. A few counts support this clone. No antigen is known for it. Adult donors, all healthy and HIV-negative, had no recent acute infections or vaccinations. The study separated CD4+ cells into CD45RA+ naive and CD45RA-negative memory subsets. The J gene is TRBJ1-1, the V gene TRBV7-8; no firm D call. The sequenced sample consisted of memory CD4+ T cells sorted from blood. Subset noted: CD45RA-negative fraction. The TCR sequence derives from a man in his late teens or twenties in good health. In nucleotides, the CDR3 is TGTGCCAGCAGCTTAGTAAGGTTCACTGAAGCTTTCTTT. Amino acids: CASSLVRFTEAFF.